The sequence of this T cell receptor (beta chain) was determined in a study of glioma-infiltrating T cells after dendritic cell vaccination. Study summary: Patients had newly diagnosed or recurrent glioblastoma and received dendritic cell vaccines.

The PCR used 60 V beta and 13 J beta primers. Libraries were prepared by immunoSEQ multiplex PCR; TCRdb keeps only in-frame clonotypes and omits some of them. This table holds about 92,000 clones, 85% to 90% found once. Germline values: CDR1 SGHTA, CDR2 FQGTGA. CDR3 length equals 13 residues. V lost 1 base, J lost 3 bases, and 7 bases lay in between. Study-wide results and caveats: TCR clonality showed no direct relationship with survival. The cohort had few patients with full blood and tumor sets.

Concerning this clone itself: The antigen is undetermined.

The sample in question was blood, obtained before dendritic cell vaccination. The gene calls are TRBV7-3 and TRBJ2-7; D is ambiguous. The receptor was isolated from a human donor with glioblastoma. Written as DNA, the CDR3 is TGTGCCAGCAGCTTAAACAAATACTACGAGCAGTACTTC. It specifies CASSLNKYYEQYF. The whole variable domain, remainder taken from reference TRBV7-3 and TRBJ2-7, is GAGVSQTPSNKVTEKGKYVELRCDPISGHTALYWYRQSLGQGPEFLIYFQGTGAADDSGLPNDRFFAVRPEGSVSTLKIQRTERGDSAVYLCASSLNKYYEQYFGPGTRLTVT.